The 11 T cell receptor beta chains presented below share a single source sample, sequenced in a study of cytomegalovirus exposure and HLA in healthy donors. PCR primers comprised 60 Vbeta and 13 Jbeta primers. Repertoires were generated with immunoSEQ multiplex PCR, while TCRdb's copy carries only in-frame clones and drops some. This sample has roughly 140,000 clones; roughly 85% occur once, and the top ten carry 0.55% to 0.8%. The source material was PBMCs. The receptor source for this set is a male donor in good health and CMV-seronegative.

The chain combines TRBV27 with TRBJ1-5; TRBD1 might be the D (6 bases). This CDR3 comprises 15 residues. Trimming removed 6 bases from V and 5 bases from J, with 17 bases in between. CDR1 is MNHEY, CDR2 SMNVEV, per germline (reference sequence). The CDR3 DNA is TGTGCCAGCAGCCCAGGGGACATGGGAGATCAGCCCCAGCATTTT. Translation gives CASSPGDMGDQPQHF.

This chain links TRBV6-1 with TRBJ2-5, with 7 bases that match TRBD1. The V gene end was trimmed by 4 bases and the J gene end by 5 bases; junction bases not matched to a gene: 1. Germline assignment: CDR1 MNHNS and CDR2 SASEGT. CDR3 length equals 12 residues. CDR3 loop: CASSGTGETQYF. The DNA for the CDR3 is TGTGCCAGCAGTGGGACAGGCGAGACCCAGTACTTC.

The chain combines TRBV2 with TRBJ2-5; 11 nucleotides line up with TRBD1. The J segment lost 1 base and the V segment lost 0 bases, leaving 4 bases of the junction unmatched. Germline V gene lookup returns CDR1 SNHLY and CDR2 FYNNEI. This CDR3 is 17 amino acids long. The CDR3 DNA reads TGTGCCAGCAGTGAAGCGCGGACAGGGGGCTTCCAAGAGACCCAGTACTTC. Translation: CASSEARTGGFQETQYF.

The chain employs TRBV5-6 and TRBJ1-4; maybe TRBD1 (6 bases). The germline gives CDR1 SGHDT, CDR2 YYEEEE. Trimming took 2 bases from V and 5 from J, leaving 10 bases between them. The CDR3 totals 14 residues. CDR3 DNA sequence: TGTGCCAGCAGCTTAGGGGGTTTCAATGAAAAACTGTTTTTT. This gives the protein CASSLGGFNEKLFF.

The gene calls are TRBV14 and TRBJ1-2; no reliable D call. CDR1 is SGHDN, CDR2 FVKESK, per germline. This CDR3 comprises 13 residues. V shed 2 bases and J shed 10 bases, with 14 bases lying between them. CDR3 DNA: TGTGCCAGCAGCCAAAGCTCAACAGTCGTCTACACCTTC. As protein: CASSQSSTVVYTF.

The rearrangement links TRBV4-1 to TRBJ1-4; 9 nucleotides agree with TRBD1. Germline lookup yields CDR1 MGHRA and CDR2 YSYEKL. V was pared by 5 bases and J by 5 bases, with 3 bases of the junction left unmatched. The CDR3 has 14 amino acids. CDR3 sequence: CASSKGTGNEKLFF. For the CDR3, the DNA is TGCGCCAGCAGCAAAGGGACAGGGAATGAAAAACTGTTTTTT.

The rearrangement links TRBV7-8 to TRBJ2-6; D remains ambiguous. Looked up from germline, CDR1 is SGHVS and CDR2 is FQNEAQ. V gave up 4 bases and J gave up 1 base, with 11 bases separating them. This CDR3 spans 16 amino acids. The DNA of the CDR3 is TGTGCCAGCAGCTGGCCAAAAACGTCTGGGGCCAACGTCCTGACTTTC. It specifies CASSWPKTSGANVLTF. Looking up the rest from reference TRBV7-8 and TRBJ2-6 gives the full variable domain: GAGVSQSPRYKVAKRGQDVALRCDPISGHVSLFWYQQALGQGPEFLTYFQNEAQLDKSGLPSDRFFAERPEGSVSTLKIQRTQQEDSAVYLCASSWPKTSGANVLTFGAGSRLTVL.

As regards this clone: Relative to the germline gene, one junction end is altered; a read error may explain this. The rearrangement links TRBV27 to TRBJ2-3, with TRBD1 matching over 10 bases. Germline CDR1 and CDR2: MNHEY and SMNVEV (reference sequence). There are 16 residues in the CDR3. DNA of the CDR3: TGTACCAGCTACAACCCCGGACAGGGGGAAACAGATACGCAGTATTTT. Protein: CTSYNPGQGETDTQYF.

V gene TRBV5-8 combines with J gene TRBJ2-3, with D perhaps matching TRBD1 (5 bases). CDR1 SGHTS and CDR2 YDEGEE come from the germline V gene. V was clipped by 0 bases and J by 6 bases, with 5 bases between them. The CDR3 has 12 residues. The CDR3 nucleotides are TGTGCCAGCAGCTTGGCAGGGGATACGCAGTATTTT. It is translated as CASSLAGDTQYF.

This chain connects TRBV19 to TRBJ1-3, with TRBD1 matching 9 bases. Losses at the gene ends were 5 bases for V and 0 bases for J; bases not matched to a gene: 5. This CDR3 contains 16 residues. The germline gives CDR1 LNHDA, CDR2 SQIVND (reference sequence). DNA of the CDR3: TGTGCCAGTAGTCCATCGACAGGGGGCTCTGGAAACACCATATATTTT. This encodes CASSPSTGGSGNTIYF. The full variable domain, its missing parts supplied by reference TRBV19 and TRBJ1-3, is DGGITQSPKYLFRKEGQNVTLSCEQNLNHDAMYWYRQDPGQGLRLIYYSQIVNDFQKGDIAEGYSVSREKKESFPLTVTSAQKNPTAFYLCASSPSTGGSGNTIYFGEGSWLTVV.

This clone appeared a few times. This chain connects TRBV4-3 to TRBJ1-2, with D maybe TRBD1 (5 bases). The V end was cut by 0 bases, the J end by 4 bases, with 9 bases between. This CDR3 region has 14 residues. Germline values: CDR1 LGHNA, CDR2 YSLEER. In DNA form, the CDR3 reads TGCGCCAGCAGCCAAGATCTGGGACTCTATGGCTACACCTTC. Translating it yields CASSQDLGLYGYTF.